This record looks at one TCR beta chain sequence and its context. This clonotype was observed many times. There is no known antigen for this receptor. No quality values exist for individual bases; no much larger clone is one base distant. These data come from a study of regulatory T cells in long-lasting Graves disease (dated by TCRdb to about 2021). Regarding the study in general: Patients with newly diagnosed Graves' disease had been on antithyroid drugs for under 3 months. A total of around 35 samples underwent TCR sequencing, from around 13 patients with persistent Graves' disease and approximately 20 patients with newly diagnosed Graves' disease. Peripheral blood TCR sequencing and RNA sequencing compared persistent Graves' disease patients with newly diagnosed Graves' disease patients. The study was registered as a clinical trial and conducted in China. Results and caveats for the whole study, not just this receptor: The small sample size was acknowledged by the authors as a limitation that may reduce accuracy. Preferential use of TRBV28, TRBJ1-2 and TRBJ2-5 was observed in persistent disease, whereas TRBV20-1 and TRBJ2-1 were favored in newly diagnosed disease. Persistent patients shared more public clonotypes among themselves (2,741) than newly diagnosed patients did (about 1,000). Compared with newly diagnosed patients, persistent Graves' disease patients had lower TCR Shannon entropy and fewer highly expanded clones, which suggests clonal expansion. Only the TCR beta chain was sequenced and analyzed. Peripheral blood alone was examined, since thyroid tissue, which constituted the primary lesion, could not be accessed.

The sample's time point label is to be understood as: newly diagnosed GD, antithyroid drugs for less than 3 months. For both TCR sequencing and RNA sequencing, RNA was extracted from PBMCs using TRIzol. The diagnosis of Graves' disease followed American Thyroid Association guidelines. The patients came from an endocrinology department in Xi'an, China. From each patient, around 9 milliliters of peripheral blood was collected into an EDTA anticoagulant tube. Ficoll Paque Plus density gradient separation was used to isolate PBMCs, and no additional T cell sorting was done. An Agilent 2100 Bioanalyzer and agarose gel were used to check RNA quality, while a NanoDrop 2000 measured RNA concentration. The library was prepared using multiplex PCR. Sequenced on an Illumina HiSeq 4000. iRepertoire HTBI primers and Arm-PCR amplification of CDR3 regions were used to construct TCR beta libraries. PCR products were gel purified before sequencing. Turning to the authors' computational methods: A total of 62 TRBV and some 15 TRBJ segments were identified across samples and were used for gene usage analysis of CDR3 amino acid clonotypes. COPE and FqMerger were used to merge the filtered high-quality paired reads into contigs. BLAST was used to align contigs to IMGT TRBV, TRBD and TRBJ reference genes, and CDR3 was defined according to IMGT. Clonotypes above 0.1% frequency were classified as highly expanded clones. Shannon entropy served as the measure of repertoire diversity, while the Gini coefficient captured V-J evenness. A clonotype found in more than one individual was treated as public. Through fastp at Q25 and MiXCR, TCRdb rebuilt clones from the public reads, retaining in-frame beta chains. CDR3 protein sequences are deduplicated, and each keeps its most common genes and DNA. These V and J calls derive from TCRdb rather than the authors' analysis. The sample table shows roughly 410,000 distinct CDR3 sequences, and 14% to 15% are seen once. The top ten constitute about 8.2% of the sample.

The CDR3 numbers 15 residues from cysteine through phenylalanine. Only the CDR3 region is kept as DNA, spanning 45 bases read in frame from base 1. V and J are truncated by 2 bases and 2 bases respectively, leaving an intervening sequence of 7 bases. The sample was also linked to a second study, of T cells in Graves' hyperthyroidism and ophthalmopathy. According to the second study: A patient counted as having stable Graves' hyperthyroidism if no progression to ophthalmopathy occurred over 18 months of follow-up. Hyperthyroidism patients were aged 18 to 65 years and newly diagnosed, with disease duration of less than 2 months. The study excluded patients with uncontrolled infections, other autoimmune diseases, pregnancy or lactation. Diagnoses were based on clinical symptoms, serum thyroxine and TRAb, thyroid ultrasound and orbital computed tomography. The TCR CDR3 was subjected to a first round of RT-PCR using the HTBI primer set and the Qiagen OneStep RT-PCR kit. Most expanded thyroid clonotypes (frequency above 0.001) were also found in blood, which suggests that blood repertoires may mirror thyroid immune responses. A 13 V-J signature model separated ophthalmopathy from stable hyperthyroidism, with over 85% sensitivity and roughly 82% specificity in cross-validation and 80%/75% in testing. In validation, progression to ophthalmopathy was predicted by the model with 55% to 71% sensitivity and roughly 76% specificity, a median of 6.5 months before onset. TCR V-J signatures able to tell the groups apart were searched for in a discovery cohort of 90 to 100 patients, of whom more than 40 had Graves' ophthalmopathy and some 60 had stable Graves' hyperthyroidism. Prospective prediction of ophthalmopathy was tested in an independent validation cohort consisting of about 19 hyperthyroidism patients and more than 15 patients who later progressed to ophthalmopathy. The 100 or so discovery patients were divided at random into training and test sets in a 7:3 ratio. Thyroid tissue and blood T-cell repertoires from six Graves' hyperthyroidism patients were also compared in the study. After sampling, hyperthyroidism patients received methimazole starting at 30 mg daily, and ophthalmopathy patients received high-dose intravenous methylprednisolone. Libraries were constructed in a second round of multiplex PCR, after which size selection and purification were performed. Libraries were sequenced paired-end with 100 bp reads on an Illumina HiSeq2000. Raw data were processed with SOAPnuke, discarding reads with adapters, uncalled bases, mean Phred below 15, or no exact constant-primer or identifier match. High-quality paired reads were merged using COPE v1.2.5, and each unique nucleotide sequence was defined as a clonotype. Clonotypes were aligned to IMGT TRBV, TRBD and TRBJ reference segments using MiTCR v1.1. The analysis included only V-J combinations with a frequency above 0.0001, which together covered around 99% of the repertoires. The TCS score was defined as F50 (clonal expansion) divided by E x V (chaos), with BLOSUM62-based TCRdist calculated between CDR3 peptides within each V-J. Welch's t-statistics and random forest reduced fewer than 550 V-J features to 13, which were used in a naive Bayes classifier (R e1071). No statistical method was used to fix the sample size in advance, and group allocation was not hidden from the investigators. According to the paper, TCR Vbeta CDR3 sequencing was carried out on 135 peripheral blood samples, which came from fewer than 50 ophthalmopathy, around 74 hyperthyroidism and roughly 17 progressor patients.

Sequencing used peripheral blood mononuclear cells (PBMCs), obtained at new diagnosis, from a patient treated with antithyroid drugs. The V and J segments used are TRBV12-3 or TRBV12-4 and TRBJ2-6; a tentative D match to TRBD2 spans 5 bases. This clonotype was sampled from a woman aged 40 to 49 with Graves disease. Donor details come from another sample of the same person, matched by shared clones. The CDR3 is CASSLRGTGANVLTF. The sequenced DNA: TGTGCCAGCAGTTTACGGGGAACTGGGGCCAACGTCCTGACTTTC.